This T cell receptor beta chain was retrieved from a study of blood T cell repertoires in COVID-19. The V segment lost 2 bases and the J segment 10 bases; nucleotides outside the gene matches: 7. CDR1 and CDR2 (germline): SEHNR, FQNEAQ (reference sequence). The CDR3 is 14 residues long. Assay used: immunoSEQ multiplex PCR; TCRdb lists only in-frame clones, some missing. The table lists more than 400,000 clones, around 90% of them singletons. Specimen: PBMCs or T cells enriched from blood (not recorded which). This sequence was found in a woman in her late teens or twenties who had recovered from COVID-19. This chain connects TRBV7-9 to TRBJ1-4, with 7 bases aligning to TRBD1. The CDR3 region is CASSLQGGQGKLFF. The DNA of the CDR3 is TGTGCCAGCAGCTTACAGGGGGGCCAGGGAAAACTGTTTTTT.